This T cell receptor (beta chain) was sequenced during a study of spatial heterogeneity in lung cancer. Regarding time point: sample taken at primary tumor resection. Unsorted tumor, nontumor lung tissue or cryopreserved PBMC supplied the whole RNA. At least ten counts were recorded for this clonotype. CDR3 length equals 14 residues. Between the trimmed V and J ends, which lost 4 bases and 7 bases, there was a span of 16 bases. The germline gives CDR1 KGHSY, CDR2 FQNENV. MiXCR, run by TCRdb on the 5' RACE reads, gives a single entry per CDR3 protein. The sample holds about 40,000 distinct CDR3 sequences, around 5.2% seen once.

The sequences come from PBMCs, collected at surgery. The TCR was taken from a female donor with early-stage non-small cell lung cancer. V gene TRBV16 combines with J gene TRBJ1-2; possibly TRBD1 for D (5 bases). The CDR3 protein is CASSRNQGIFGYTF. The CDR3 coding sequence is TGTGCCAGCAGCCGCAACCAGGGTATTTTTGGCTACACCTTC.